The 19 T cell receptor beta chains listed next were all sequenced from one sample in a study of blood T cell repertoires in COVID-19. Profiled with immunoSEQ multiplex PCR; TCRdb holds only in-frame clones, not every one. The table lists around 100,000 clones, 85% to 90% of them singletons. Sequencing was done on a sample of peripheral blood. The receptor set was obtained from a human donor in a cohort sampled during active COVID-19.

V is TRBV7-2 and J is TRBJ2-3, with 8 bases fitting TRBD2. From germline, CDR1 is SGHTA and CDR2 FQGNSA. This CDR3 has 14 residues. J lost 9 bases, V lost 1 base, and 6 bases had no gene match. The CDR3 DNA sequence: TGTGCCAGCAGCTTAGGCGGGGGGCAAAGGACGCAGTATTTT. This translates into CASSLGGGQRTQYF. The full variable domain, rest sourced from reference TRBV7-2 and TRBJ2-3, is GAGVSQSPSNKVTEKGKDVELRCDPISGHTALYWYRQSLGQGLEFLIYFQGNSAPDKSGLPSDRFSAERTGGSVSTLTIQRTQQEDSAVYLCASSLGGGQRTQYFGPGTRLTVL.

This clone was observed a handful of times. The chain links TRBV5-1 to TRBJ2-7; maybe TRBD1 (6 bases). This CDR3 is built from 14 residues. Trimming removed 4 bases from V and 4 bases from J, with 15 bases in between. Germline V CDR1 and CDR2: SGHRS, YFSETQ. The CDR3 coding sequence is TGCGCCAGCAGCGGATGGACAGATCAATACGAGCAGTACTTC. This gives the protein CASSGWTDQYEQYF. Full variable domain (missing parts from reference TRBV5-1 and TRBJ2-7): KAGVTQTPRYLIKTRGQQVTLSCSPISGHRSVSWYQQTPGQGLQFLFEYFSETQRNKGNFPGRFSGRQFSNSRSEMNVSTLELGDSALYLCASSGWTDQYEQYFGPGTRLTVT.

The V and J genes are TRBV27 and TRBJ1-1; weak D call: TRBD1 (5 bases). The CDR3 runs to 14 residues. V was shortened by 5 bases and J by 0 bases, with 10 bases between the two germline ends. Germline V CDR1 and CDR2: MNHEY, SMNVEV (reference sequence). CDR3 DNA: TGTGCCAGCAGTCCGACAGTATTGAACACTGAAGCTTTCTTT. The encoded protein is CASSPTVLNTEAFF.

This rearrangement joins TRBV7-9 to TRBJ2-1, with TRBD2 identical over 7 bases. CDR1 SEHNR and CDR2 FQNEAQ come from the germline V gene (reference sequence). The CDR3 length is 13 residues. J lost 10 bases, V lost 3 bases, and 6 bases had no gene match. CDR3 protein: CASSFGGRWEQFF. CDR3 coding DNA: TGTGCCAGCAGCTTTGGCGGGAGATGGGAGCAGTTCTTC.

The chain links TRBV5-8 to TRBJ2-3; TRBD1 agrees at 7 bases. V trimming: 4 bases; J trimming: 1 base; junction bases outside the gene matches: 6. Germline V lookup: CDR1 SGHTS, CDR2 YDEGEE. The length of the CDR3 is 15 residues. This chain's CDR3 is CASSPDRSRTDTQYF. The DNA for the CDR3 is TGTGCCAGCAGCCCGGACAGGTCACGCACAGATACGCAGTATTTT.

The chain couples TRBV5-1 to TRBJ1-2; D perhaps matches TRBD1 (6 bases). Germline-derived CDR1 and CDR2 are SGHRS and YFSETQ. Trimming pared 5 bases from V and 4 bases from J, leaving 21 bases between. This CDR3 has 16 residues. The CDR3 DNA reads TGCGCCAGCAGTTCAGGGGCGAGGGGCAGCTTCTATGGCTACACCTTC. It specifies CASSSGARGSFYGYTF.

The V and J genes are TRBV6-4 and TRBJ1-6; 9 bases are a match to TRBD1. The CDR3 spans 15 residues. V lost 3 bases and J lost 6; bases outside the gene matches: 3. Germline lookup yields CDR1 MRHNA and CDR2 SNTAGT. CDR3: CASSDSGQGNSPLHF. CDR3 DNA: TGTGCCAGCAGTGATTCGGGACAGGGTAATTCACCCCTCCACTTT.

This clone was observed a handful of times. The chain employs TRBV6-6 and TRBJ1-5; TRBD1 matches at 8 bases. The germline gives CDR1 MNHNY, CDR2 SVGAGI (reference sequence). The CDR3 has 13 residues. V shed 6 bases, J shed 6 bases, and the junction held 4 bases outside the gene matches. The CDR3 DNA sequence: TGTGCCAGCAGGGCAGGGGGCTTTCAGCCCCAGCATTTT. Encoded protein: CASRAGGFQPQHF.

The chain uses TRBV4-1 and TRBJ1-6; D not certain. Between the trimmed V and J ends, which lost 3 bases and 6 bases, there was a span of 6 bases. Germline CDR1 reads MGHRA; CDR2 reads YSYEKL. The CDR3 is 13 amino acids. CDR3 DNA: TGCGCCAGCAGCCACCCTAGTAATTCACCCCTCCACTTT. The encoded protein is CASSHPSNSPLHF.

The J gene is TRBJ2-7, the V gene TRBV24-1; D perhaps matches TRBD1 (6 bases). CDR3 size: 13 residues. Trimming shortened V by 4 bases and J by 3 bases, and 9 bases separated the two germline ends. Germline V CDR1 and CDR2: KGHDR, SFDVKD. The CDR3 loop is CATSDSTGYEQYF. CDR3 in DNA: TGTGCCACCAGTGACTCGACAGGCTACGAGCAGTACTTC.

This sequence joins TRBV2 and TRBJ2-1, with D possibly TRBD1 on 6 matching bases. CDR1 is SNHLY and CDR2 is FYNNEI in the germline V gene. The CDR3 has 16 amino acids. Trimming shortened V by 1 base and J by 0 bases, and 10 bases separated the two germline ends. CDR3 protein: CASSEGQGSSYNEQFF. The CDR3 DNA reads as TGTGCCAGCAGTGAAGGGCAGGGGAGCTCCTACAATGAGCAGTTCTTC.

The CDR3 protein is CASSISSGSSGEQFF. The CDR3 region has the DNA TGTGCCAGTAGTATATCTAGCGGGAGCTCGGGTGAGCAGTTCTTC. The chain links TRBV19 to TRBJ2-1; 10 nucleotides align to TRBD2. The germline gives CDR1 LNHDA, CDR2 SQIVND (reference sequence). V shed 2 bases and J 9 bases; nucleotides not matched to a gene: 7. The length of the CDR3 is 15 residues. The variable domain in full, completed from reference TRBV19 and TRBJ2-1, reads DGGITQSPKYLFRKEGQNVTLSCEQNLNHDAMYWYRQDPGQGLRLIYYSQIVNDFQKGDIAEGYSVSREKKESFPLTVTSAQKNPTAFYLCASSISSGSSGEQFFGPGTRLTVL.

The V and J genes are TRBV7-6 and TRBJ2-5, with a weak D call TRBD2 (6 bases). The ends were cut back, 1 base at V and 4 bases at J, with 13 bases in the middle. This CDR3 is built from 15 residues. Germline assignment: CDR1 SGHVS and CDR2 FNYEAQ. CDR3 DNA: TGTGCCAGCAGCTTAGGGGTGGGACTCAGAGAGACCCAGTACTTC. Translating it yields CASSLGVGLRETQYF. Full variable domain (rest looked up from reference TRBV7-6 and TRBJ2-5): GAGVSQSPRYKVTKRGQDVALRCDPISGHVSLYWYRQALGQGPEFLTYFNYEAQQDKSGLPNDRFSAERPEGSISTLTIQRTEQRDSAMYRCASSLGVGLRETQYFGPGTRLLVL.

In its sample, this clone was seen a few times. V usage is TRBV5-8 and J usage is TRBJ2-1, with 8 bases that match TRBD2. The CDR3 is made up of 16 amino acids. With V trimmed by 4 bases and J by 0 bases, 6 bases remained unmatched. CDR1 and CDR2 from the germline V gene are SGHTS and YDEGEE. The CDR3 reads CASSRLAGSSYNEQFF. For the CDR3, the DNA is TGTGCCAGCAGCCGATTAGCGGGGAGCTCCTACAATGAGCAGTTCTTC. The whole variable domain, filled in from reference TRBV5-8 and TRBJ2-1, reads EAGVTQSPTHLIKTRGQQATLRCSPISGHTSVYWYQQALGLGLQFLLWYDEGEERNRGNFPPRFSGRQFPNYSSELNVNALELEDSALYLCASSRLAGSSYNEQFFGPGTRLTVL.

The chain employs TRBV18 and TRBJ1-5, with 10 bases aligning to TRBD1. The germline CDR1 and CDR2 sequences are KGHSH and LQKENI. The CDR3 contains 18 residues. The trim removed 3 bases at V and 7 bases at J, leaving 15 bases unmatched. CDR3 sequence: CASSPLPSWTGGDQPQHF. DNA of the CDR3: TGTGCCAGCTCACCCCTACCCTCTTGGACAGGGGGTGACCAGCCCCAGCATTTT.

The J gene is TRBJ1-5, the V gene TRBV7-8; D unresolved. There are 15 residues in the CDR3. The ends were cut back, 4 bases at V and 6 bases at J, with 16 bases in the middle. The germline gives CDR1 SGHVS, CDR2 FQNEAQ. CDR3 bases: TGTGCCAGCAGCTACCGCCTGGAGGTCGGTCAGCCCCAGCATTTT. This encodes CASSYRLEVGQPQHF. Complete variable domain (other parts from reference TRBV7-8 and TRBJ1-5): GAGVSQSPRYKVAKRGQDVALRCDPISGHVSLFWYQQALGQGPEFLTYFQNEAQLDKSGLPSDRFFAERPEGSVSTLKIQRTQQEDSAVYLCASSYRLEVGQPQHFGDGTRLSIL.

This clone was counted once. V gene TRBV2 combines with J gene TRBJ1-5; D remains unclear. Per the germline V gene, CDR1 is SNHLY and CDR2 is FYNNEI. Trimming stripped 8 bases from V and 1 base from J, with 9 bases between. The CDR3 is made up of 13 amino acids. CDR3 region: CASVPGSNQPQHF. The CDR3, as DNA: TGTGCCAGCGTACCGGGGAGCAATCAGCCCCAGCATTTT. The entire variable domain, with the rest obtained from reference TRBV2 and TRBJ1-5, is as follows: EPEVTQTPSHQVTQMGQEVILRCVPISNHLYFYWYRQILGQKVEFLVSFYNNEISEKSEIFDDQFSVERPDGSNFTLKIRSTKLEDSAMYFCASVPGSNQPQHFGDGTRLSIL.

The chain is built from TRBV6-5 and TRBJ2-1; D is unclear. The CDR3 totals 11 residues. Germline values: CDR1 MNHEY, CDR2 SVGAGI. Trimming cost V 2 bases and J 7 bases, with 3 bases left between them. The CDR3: CASSYLNEQFF. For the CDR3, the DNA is TGTGCCAGCAGTTACCTGAATGAGCAGTTCTTC.

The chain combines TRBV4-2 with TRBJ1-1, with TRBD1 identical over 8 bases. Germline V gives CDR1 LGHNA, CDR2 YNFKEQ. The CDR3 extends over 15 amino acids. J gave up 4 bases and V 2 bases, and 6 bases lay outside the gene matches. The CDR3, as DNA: TGTGCCAGCAGCCAACATGGACAGGGTGGCACTGAAGCTTTCTTT. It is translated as CASSQHGQGGTEAFF.